The 4 T cell receptor beta chains reported below all come from one sample, sequenced in a study of early T cells in non-severe SARS-CoV-2 infection. TCRdb itself ran the 5' RACE reads through MiXCR, one entry per CDR3 protein. Seen here are some 87,000 distinct CDR3 sequences, approximately 15% observed once, and the top ten hold roughly 1.4%. The sequencing sample was made of whole blood. The source of these receptors is an adult who was a healthcare worker with PCR-confirmed SARS-CoV-2 infection or an uninfected control (not recorded which).

In its sample, this clonotype was seen many times. J is TRBJ1-1 and V is TRBV5-1, with D perhaps TRBD1 (5 bases). The CDR3 covers 13 residues. The V gene lost 1 base and the J gene lost 6 bases, with 10 bases spanning the gap. Germline V gives CDR1 SGHRS, CDR2 YFSETQ. The CDR3 nucleotides read TGCGCCAGCAGCTTGAGGTGGGGGGCTGAAGCTTTCTTT. It codes for CASSLRWGAEAFF.

In this sample, this clonotype turned up a few times. This chain uses TRBV5-1 with TRBJ2-7; 8 bases agree with TRBD1. CDR1 is SGHRS and CDR2 is YFSETQ in the germline V gene. The trim removed 4 bases at V and 2 bases at J, leaving 8 bases unmatched. The CDR3 length is 15 residues. The CDR3 nucleotides read TGCGCCAGCAGCGGAGGACAGGGATCGACCTACGAGCAGTACTTC. Translated: CASSGGQGSTYEQYF.

This rearrangement joins TRBV30 to TRBJ2-1; D possibly corresponds to TRBD2 (6 bases). The CDR3 totals 12 residues. Germline-derived CDR1 and CDR2 are GTSNPN and SVGIG (reference sequence). Trimming left V 3 bases short and J 10 bases short, with 13 bases between. The CDR3 sequence is CAWSRLVPEQFF. The CDR3 DNA follows: TGTGCCTGGAGCCGACTAGTCCCCGAGCAGTTCTTC. Looking up the rest from reference TRBV30 and TRBJ2-1 gives the full variable domain: SQTIHQWPATLVQPVGSPLSLECTVEGTSNPNLYWYRQAAGRGLQLLFYSVGIGQISSEVPQNLSASRPQDRQFILSSKKLLLSDSGFYLCAWSRLVPEQFFGPGTRLTVL.

Note on this clonotype: Since a much larger clone is just one base distant, this may be a read error. Without the conserved terminal phenylalanine or tryptophan, this CDR3 likely stems from a read error. V is TRBV7-6 and J is TRBJ2-5, with D possibly being TRBD2 (5 bases). Trimming stripped 5 bases from V and 2 bases from J, with 15 bases between. Germline CDR1 and CDR2: SGHVS and FNYEAQ. This CDR3 is 15 amino acids long. The DNA for the CDR3 is TGTGCCAGCAGCACCGGGGTCGGGCCACAAGAGACCCAGTACTCC. It codes for CASSTGVGPQETQYS.